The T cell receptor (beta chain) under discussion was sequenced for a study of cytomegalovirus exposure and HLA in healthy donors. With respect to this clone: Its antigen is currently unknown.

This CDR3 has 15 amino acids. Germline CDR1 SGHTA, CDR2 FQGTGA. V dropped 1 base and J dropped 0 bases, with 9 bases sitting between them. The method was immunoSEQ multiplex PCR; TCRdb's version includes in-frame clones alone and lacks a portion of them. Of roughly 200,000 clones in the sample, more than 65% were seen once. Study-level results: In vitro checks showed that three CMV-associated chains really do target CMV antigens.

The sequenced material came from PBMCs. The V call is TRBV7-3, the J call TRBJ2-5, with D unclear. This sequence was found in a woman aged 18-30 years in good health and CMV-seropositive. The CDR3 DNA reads TGTGCCAGCAGCTTAATAGCAACGCACCAAGAGACCCAGTACTTC. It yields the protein CASSLIATHQETQYF.